This T cell receptor (beta chain) was observed in a study of blood T cell repertoires in COVID-19. Study-wide background: T cells, B-cell-depleted T cells, or PBMCs provided the cDNA or gDNA that served as material.

J lost 3 bases, V lost 5 bases, and 11 bases had no gene match. This CDR3 region has 18 residues. Germline-derived CDR1 and CDR2 are SEHNR and FQNEAQ (reference sequence). Original data processing: Nucleated cell number was recorded as an estimate derived from reference gene primer amplification. TCRdb keeps only in-frame clones here, not all; method: immunoSEQ multiplex PCR. V, J and clone size are taken as reported in that table, and D and trimming were inferred from the DNA itself. The table records roughly 200,000 clones, more than 70% of them present only once. The clonotype comes from a woman in her sixties or seventies with acute or convalescent COVID-19. The rearrangement uses TRBV7-9 and TRBJ2-1; 12 nucleotides match TRBD2. Sequencing was done on a sample of peripheral blood. The DNA of the CDR3 is TGTGCCAGCAGCATCACCGTTCTAGCGGGAGGGAACTACAATGAGCAGTTCTTC. It translates to CASSITVLAGGNYNEQFF.